The 15 T cell receptor beta chains below were found in one sample sequenced in a study of OX40 agonist ivuxolimab in advanced cancers. Method: immunoSEQ multiplex PCR; TCRdb's copy keeps in-frame clones and lacks some. In the table there are tens of thousands of clones, about four fifths of which are singletons. The source was CD4+ or CD8+ T cells sorted from blood, collected in a trial of the OX40 agonist ivuxolimab. The receptors come from an adult with an advanced solid tumor such as melanoma, head and neck, liver or kidney cancer.

The chain carries TRBV7-9 and TRBJ2-7; tentatively, D is TRBD1 (5 bases). This CDR3 is 14 amino acids long. Germline CDR1 reads SEHNR; CDR2 reads FQNEAQ (reference sequence). Trimming pared 4 bases from V and 6 bases from J, leaving 16 bases between. The CDR3 DNA is TGTGCCAGCAGCTCCCCGACAGATGGCGGCGAGCAGTACTTC. Translating it yields CASSSPTDGGEQYF.

The V and J genes are TRBV9 and TRBJ2-7, with D possibly being TRBD1 or TRBD2 (5 bases each). The germline V and J ends were trimmed by 7 bases and 0 bases, with 11 bases remaining between them. The germline V gene encodes CDR1 SGDLS and CDR2 YYNGEE. The CDR3 loop spans 13 amino acids. The CDR3 region has the DNA TGTGCCAGCGGGACCGGGAACTCCTACGAGCAGTACTTC. Its protein product is CASGTGNSYEQYF.

The CDR3 DNA reads TGCGCCAGCAGCCACCACATTACGAACACTGAAGCTTTCTTT. Its protein product is CASSHHITNTEAFF. This chain connects TRBV4-1 to TRBJ1-1; D call uncertain. CDR3 length: 14 amino acids. The germline CDR1 and CDR2 sequences are MGHRA and YSYEKL. V gave up 3 bases and J gave up 1 base, with 9 bases separating them.

This rearrangement joins TRBV5-1 to TRBJ1-2; no clear D. CDR3 length equals 16 residues. CDR1 SGHRS and CDR2 YFSETQ come from the germline V gene. Deletions cut 0 bases from V and 6 bases from J, with 18 bases between. The CDR3 region is CASSLAPAASLNGYTF. The DNA for the CDR3 is TGCGCCAGCAGCTTGGCCCCCGCAGCTAGTTTGAATGGCTACACCTTC. Looking up the rest from reference TRBV5-1 and TRBJ1-2 gives the full variable domain: KAGVTQTPRYLIKTRGQQVTLSCSPISGHRSVSWYQQTPGQGLQFLFEYFSETQRNKGNFPGRFSGRQFSNSRSEMNVSTLELGDSALYLCASSLAPAASLNGYTFGSGTRLTVV.

In its sample, this clone was seen once. Here the CDR3 reads CASSQDIWARVQETQYF. CDR3 bases: TGCGCCAGCAGCCAAGATATTTGGGCAAGAGTCCAAGAGACCCAGTACTTC. V gene TRBV4-3 combines with J gene TRBJ2-5; no reliable D call. Germline CDR1 LGHNA, CDR2 YSLEER. The length of the CDR3 is 17 residues. Deletions cut 0 bases from V and 1 base from J, with 15 bases between.

This sequence joins TRBV9 and TRBJ1-1; 10 bases match TRBD1. The CDR3 runs 16 residues. V lost 4 bases, J lost 4 bases, and 10 bases stayed unmatched. Germline CDR1 and CDR2: SGDLS and YYNGEE. The CDR3 DNA reads as TGTGCCAGCAGCCCATTGACCGGGACAGGGGCCACTGAAGCTTTCTTT. It codes for CASSPLTGTGATEAFF.

This rearrangement joins TRBV4-1 to TRBJ2-7; 8 positions agree with TRBD2. J was trimmed by 4 bases and V by 4 bases; bases with no gene match: 9. CDR1 is MGHRA, CDR2 YSYEKL, per germline. CDR3 length equals 15 residues. CDR3 in amino acids: CASSPGLAAGYEQYF. Written as DNA, the CDR3 is TGCGCCAGCAGCCCAGGACTAGCCGCGGGGTACGAGCAGTACTTC.

This clone occurred once. This chain uses TRBV5-6 with TRBJ2-4; 8 bases map to TRBD1. With 2 bases clipped from V and 0 bases from J, the junction kept 4 bases outside the gene matches. The CDR3 runs to 16 residues. Germline loops: CDR1 SGHDT, CDR2 YYEEEE. The CDR3 sequence: CASSFWTGIAKNIQYF. The CDR3 DNA follows: TGTGCCAGCAGCTTTTGGACAGGGATAGCCAAAAACATTCAGTACTTC.

This rearrangement joins TRBV6-5 to TRBJ2-1; no definite D call. The CDR3 is 13 amino acids. Germline assignment: CDR1 MNHEY and CDR2 SVGAGI. V was pared by 10 bases and J by 3 bases, with 13 bases between. CDR3 sequence: CATHLTGYNEQFF. CDR3 coding DNA: TGTGCCACCCACTTGACTGGCTACAATGAGCAGTTCTTC.

This sequence joins TRBV7-9 and TRBJ1-1; D ambiguous. V lost 1 base, J lost 5 bases, and 8 bases lay in between. There are 13 residues in the CDR3. The germline CDR1 and CDR2 sequences are SEHNR and FQNEAQ (reference sequence). The CDR3 DNA reads TGTGCCAGCAGCTTAGTTGAGGGAACTGAAGCTTTCTTT. Protein product: CASSLVEGTEAFF. Combining the CDR3 with reference TRBV7-9 and TRBJ1-1 gives the whole variable domain DTGVSQNPRHKITKRGQNVTFRCDPISEHNRLYWYRQTLGQGPEFLTYFQNEAQLEKSRLLSDRFSAERPKGSFSTLEIQRTEQGDSAMYLCASSLVEGTEAFFGQGTRLTVV.

The chain is built from TRBV2 and TRBJ1-1, with D unresolved. Germline V lookup: CDR1 SNHLY, CDR2 FYNNEI. The CDR3 is made up of 13 amino acids. V lost 6 bases and J 4 bases, leaving 12 bases between the germline ends. This CDR3 reads CASSPPPGTEAFF. CDR3 bases: TGTGCCAGCAGCCCACCCCCGGGCACTGAAGCTTTCTTT.

This sequence joins TRBV5-1 and TRBJ2-2; D tentatively fits TRBD1 or TRBD2 (5 bases each). Germline CDR1 reads SGHRS; CDR2 reads YFSETQ. The CDR3 runs 15 residues. V lost 5 bases, J lost 1 base, and 12 bases lay in between. The CDR3 DNA reads as TGCGCCAGCAGGCCCGGGACCGAGAACACCGGGGAGCTGTTTTTT. Protein product: CASRPGTENTGELFF.

Of note for this clone: The sample holds other DNA sequences that translate to the same CDR3. The rearrangement uses TRBV9 and TRBJ2-3, with unresolved D. The CDR3 has 15 amino acids. V lost 0 bases and J lost 4, with 12 bases in between. Germline V gives CDR1 SGDLS, CDR2 YYNGEE. For the CDR3, the DNA is TGTGCCAGCAGCGTAGGGAGTTCCGTAGCAGATACGCAGTATTTT. The encoded protein is CASSVGSSVADTQYF.

This chain uses TRBV25-1 with TRBJ1-1, with D possibly being TRBD1 (5 bases). The CDR3 covers 14 residues. Trimming took off 1 base at V and 5 bases at J, with 11 bases between the two ends. CDR1 is MGHDK and CDR2 is SYGVNS in the germline V gene. The CDR3 nucleotides read TGTGCCAGCAGTGAATTTGGACAAGGTACTGAAGCTTTCTTT. Amino acids: CASSEFGQGTEAFF.

The chain employs TRBV29-1 and TRBJ1-1; 8 bases are a match to TRBD1. The CDR3 has 14 residues. CDR1 is SQVTM, CDR2 ANQGSEA, per germline. V lost 6 bases and J lost 5; bases outside the gene matches: 11. CDR3 DNA: TGCAGCGTGTCTCCAGGGGGCTCCGGGACTGAAGCTTTCTTT. Translated: CSVSPGGSGTEAFF.